This TCR beta chain emerged from a study of blood T cell repertoires in COVID-19. As for the study in general: Sites in the United States, Italy and Spain provided acute and convalescent COVID-19 samples. In each case, the material was cDNA or gDNA derived from T cells, B-cell-depleted T cells, or PBMCs.

The CDR3 runs 12 residues. CDR1 is MDHEN, CDR2 SYDVKM, per germline. V was shortened by 5 bases and J by 7 bases, with 9 bases between the two germline ends. The authors' processing: Amplified reference gene primers provided the basis for estimating nucleated cell counts. Produced via immunoSEQ multiplex PCR; TCRdb's table is partial and in-frame only. The DNA was the basis for D and trimming; V, J and clone size are from that table. This sample has roughly 340,000 clones, with around nine tenths found just once. The specimen sequenced was peripheral blood. The source of this sequence is a woman in her late teens or twenties who had recovered from COVID-19. V gene TRBV28 combines with J gene TRBJ2-1; no clear D. CDR3 loop: CASSERSNEQFF. CDR3 in DNA: TGTGCCAGCAGTGAGAGGAGTAATGAGCAGTTCTTC.